This T cell receptor (beta chain) is drawn from a study of cytotoxic CD8 clonotypes in ibrutinib-treated CLL. Overall study: The patients comprised some twelve relapsed/refractory and around 14 treatment-naive cases, around 17 IGHV unmutated. Study-wide results and limits: Before falling back toward baseline at progression, clonality had risen at the time of ibrutinib response. Timing of sampling differed between sustained-remission and progressing patients.

Sequenced by immunoSEQ multiplex PCR; TCRdb stores in-frame clones only, minus some. The sample records approximately 100,000 clones, 58% being singletons. This clone was seen only a few times. The antigen remains undetermined. V lost 0 bases, J lost 0 bases, and 4 bases lay in between. The CDR3 length is 15 residues. Germline V gives CDR1 SGHRS, CDR2 YFSETQ. This chain joins TRBV5-1 and TRBJ2-6; unclear D gene. The receptor was isolated from a human donor with chronic lymphocytic leukemia. The sample here was PBMCs, taken after 24 months of ibrutinib treatment. CDR3 in amino acids: CASSLASSGANVLTF. The CDR3 region has the DNA TGCGCCAGCAGCTTGGCCTCCTCTGGGGCCAACGTCCTGACTTTC.